This passage covers 27 T cell receptor beta chains from one sample sequenced in a study of blood T cell repertoires in COVID-19. Profiled with immunoSEQ multiplex PCR; TCRdb holds only in-frame clones, not every one. The sample records approximately 350,000 clones, around 87% being singletons. The material sequenced was PBMCs or T cells enriched from blood (not recorded which). These receptors were collected from a man aged 18 to 29 who had recovered from COVID-19.

The chain combines TRBV9 with TRBJ1-1, with 7 bases lining up with TRBD1. This CDR3 is built from 15 residues. CDR1 and CDR2 (germline): SGDLS, YYNGEE. Trimming took 4 bases from V and 1 from J; bases not matched to a gene: 7. The CDR3 nucleotides are TGTGCCAGCAGCCCGTACAGGGGCCAGAACACTGAAGCTTTCTTT. Amino acid sequence: CASSPYRGQNTEAFF.

The rearrangement joins TRBV19 to TRBJ2-7; 7 nucleotides agree with TRBD2. Germline lookup yields CDR1 LNHDA and CDR2 SQIVND (reference sequence). The CDR3 length is 15 residues. V gave up 1 base and J gave up 2 bases; unmatched junction bases: 5. The CDR3 coding sequence is TGTGCCAGTAGTATAGGGGCTAGCGGAGCCTACGAGCAGTACTTC. Amino acid sequence: CASSIGASGAYEQYF.

The chain couples TRBV7-9 to TRBJ1-3, with D unclear. Germline lookup yields CDR1 SEHNR and CDR2 FQNEAQ (reference sequence). CDR3 size: 12 residues. Trimming pared 2 bases from V and 11 bases from J, leaving 10 bases between. The CDR3 DNA is TGTGCCAGCAGCTTATACGGGTTTTCCATATATTTT. As protein: CASSLYGFSIYF.

A single count supports this clone. The rearrangement links TRBV7-9 to TRBJ2-7; no firm D call. V was cut by 4 bases and J by 0 bases, with 13 bases left in between. The germline V gene encodes CDR1 SEHNR and CDR2 FQNEAQ (reference sequence). There are 15 residues in the CDR3. The CDR3 region has the DNA TGTGCCAGCAGCTCGAGGTCGGTAGGCTCCTACGAGCAGTACTTC. This encodes CASSSRSVGSYEQYF. Complete variable domain (other parts from reference TRBV7-9 and TRBJ2-7): DTGVSQNPRHKITKRGQNVTFRCDPISEHNRLYWYRQTLGQGPEFLTYFQNEAQLEKSRLLSDRFSAERPKGSFSTLEIQRTEQGDSAMYLCASSSRSVGSYEQYFGPGTRLTVT.

The J gene is TRBJ1-6, the V gene TRBV2; possibly TRBD1 for D (5 bases). The V end lost 4 bases, the J end lost 6 bases, and 16 bases lay between the germline ends. The germline CDR1 and CDR2 sequences are SNHLY and FYNNEI. This CDR3 has 16 residues. The CDR3 nucleotides are TGTGCCAGCAGTGTTAGTCCGACGGGGGTTAATTCACCCCTCCACTTT. This sequence encodes CASSVSPTGVNSPLHF. Full variable domain (outside the CDR3, taken from reference TRBV2 and TRBJ1-6): EPEVTQTPSHQVTQMGQEVILRCVPISNHLYFYWYRQILGQKVEFLVSFYNNEISEKSEIFDDQFSVERPDGSNFTLKIRSTKLEDSAMYFCASSVSPTGVNSPLHFGNGTRLTVT.

This chain joins TRBV5-5 and TRBJ2-5, with 9 bases aligning to TRBD2. V was pared by 0 bases and J by 5 bases, with 8 bases of the junction left unmatched. The CDR3 extends over 16 amino acids. Germline loops: CDR1 SGHKS, CDR2 YYEKEE (reference sequence). CDR3 nucleotides: TGTGCCAGCAGCTTGGCTCCGGGACTAGCATTTGAGACCCAGTACTTC. Translating gives CASSLAPGLAFETQYF. Complete variable domain (other parts from reference TRBV5-5 and TRBJ2-5): DAGVTQSPTHLIKTRGQQVTLRCSPISGHKSVSWYQQVLGQGPQFIFQYYEKEERGRGNFPDRFSARQFPNYSSELNVNALLLGDSALYLCASSLAPGLAFETQYFGPGTRLLVL.

This chain uses TRBV3-1 (or the pseudogene TRBV3-2) with TRBJ2-7; 7 bases align to TRBD1. With V trimmed by 5 bases and J by 6 bases, 10 bases remained unmatched. Germline V CDR1 and CDR2: LGHDT, YNNKEL (reference sequence). The CDR3 consists of 14 residues. DNA for the CDR3: TGTGCCAGCAGCACAGACAGGGTTCCCTCCGAGCAGTACTTC. This encodes CASSTDRVPSEQYF.

V gene TRBV7-9 combines with J gene TRBJ2-7; D may be TRBD1 (5 bases). Deletions cut 5 bases from V and 1 base from J, with 12 bases between. The CDR3 length is 14 residues. CDR1 and CDR2 from the germline V gene are SEHNR and FQNEAQ (reference sequence). The CDR3 protein is CASSQGRASYEQYF. The CDR3 DNA sequence: TGTGCCAGCAGCCAAGGCAGGGCATCCTACGAGCAGTACTTC.

The rearrangement links TRBV7-9 to TRBJ2-5, with D possibly matching TRBD2 (5 bases). Germline V gene data show CDR1 as SEHNR and CDR2 as FQNEAQ (reference sequence). This CDR3 has 14 amino acids. V was trimmed by 5 bases and J by 1 base, leaving 11 bases between them. In DNA, the CDR3 is TGTGCCAGCAGCCCAGGCGGAGGCCAAGAGACCCAGTACTTC. Amino acid sequence: CASSPGGGQETQYF.

This clone has a single count. This chain's CDR3 is CASSSGQGAWDEAFF. In DNA, the CDR3 is TGTGCCAGCAGCTCGGGACAGGGGGCATGGGATGAAGCTTTCTTT. The chain carries TRBV7-6 and TRBJ1-1; 12 bases line up with TRBD1. V shed 4 bases and J 7 bases; nucleotides not matched to a gene: 7. The CDR3 has 15 residues. Germline V CDR1 and CDR2: SGHVS, FNYEAQ.

Worth noting for this clone: Other DNA sequences from this sample encode an identical CDR3 as well. The rearrangement uses TRBV3-1 (or the pseudogene TRBV3-2) and TRBJ1-6; D uncertain. CDR3 length: 13 residues. Germline CDR1 LGHDT, CDR2 YNNKEL (reference sequence). Trimming took off 3 bases at V and 8 bases at J, with 8 bases between the two ends. CDR3 DNA sequence: TGTGCCAGCAGCCAGCGGCAAGATTCACCCCTCCACTTT. This codes for CASSQRQDSPLHF.

The rearrangement joins TRBV28 to TRBJ1-2; tentatively, D is TRBD1 (6 bases). In germline, CDR1 is MDHEN, CDR2 SYDVKM. V lost 4 bases and J 2 bases, leaving 11 bases between the germline ends. There are 14 residues in the CDR3. CDR3: CASSSGVLNYGYTF. The CDR3 nucleotides read TGTGCCAGCAGTTCAGGGGTACTCAACTATGGCTACACCTTC.

J is TRBJ2-7 and V is TRBV6-5, with D perhaps TRBD2 (6 bases). Germline V gene lookup returns CDR1 MNHEY and CDR2 SVGAGI. The CDR3 has 13 residues. Between the trimmed V and J ends, which lost 8 bases and 0 bases, there was a span of 11 bases. CDR3 in DNA: TGTGCCAGCGGTTCCGGGAGCTCCTACGAGCAGTACTTC. The encoded protein is CASGSGSSYEQYF.

This chain connects TRBV18 to TRBJ1-1; D gene unclear. V dropped 4 bases and J dropped 11 bases, with 14 bases sitting between them. The CDR3 is made up of 12 amino acids. Germline-derived CDR1 and CDR2 are KGHSH and LQKENI. CDR3 sequence (DNA): TGTGCCAGCTCACAAGGCGGGCCAGAGGCTTTCTTT. Amino acid sequence: CASSQGGPEAFF.

This chain uses TRBV5-1 with TRBJ2-1; the match to TRBD1 covers 7 bases. Germline trimming cut 2 bases from V and 8 bases from J; bases unmatched to any gene: 7. Germline CDR1 is SGHRS and CDR2 is YFSETQ. The CDR3 is 14 residues long. The CDR3 region is CASSLRQGPDEQFF. CDR3 DNA: TGCGCCAGCAGCTTACGACAGGGTCCCGATGAGCAGTTCTTC.

The chain is built from TRBV24-1 and TRBJ2-1; 8 nucleotides align to TRBD2. The CDR3 loop spans 14 amino acids. The ends lost 3 bases at V and 10 bases at J; junction bases unmatched: 7. Germline V lookup: CDR1 KGHDR, CDR2 SFDVKD. The CDR3 region is CATSDRGGGREQFF. Here the CDR3 DNA reads TGTGCCACCAGTGATCGGGGGGGTGGTCGAGAGCAGTTCTTC.

This clone was counted a single time. V and J are TRBV7-8 and TRBJ2-7; TRBD2 is a possible D gene (6 bases). V was shortened by 5 bases and J by 6 bases, with 20 bases between the two germline ends. Germline CDR1 SGHVS, CDR2 FQNEAQ. This CDR3 is built from 15 residues. The CDR3 nucleotides read TGTGCCAGCAGCCCAACACGGGCCTCCGGGGGCGAGCAGTACTTC. Amino acid sequence: CASSPTRASGGEQYF.

The rearrangement uses TRBV9 and TRBJ1-5, with D perhaps matching TRBD1 (6 bases). CDR3 length: 16 amino acids. The V gene's germline CDR1 is SGDLS and CDR2 YYNGEE. The ends were cut back, 0 bases at V and 0 bases at J, with 10 bases in the middle. The chain's CDR3 is CASSVGTGNSNQPQHF. Written as DNA, the CDR3 is TGTGCCAGCAGCGTAGGTACAGGGAATAGCAATCAGCCCCAGCATTTT.

The rearrangement joins TRBV5-1 to TRBJ1-1; tentative D call: TRBD1 (6 bases). The CDR3 contains 14 residues. The ends were cut back, 7 bases at V and 3 bases at J, with 16 bases in the middle. Germline V gene sequence: CDR1 SGHRS, CDR2 YFSETQ. The CDR3 nucleotides are TGCGCCAGCGATTCACAATCAGGGGACACTGAAGCTTTCTTT. Its protein product is CASDSQSGDTEAFF.

V gene TRBV29-1 combines with J gene TRBJ2-7, with D possibly being TRBD1 (5 bases). V shed 4 bases and J shed 3 bases, with 10 bases lying between them. CDR1 is SQVTM, CDR2 ANQGSEA, per germline. This CDR3 is 12 amino acids long. Written as DNA, the CDR3 is TGCAGCGTTGCGACGGACATCTACGAGCAGTACTTC. As protein: CSVATDIYEQYF.

The chain couples TRBV5-8 to TRBJ2-7; 7 bases agree with TRBD1. V lost 2 bases, J lost 0 bases, and 5 bases stayed unmatched. CDR3 length: 15 residues. Germline loops: CDR1 SGHTS, CDR2 YDEGEE. The CDR3 coding sequence is TGTGCCAGCAGCTTTACAGGGGTTCGCTCCTACGAGCAGTACTTC. This sequence encodes CASSFTGVRSYEQYF.

The chain is built from TRBV5-4 and TRBJ2-2, with TRBD2 matching over 11 bases. Germline V gives CDR1 SGHNT, CDR2 YYREEE (reference sequence). V was pared by 0 bases and J by 5 bases, with 9 bases of the junction left unmatched. The CDR3 has 18 amino acids. CDR3 in amino acids: CASSLAGASGGRTGELFF. In DNA form, the CDR3 reads TGTGCCAGCAGCTTGGCCGGGGCTAGCGGGGGGAGGACCGGGGAGCTGTTTTTT.

The CDR3 DNA reads as TGTGCCAGCAGCTTAGCGGGACAAAGAAATCAGCCCCAGCATTTT. It encodes CASSLAGQRNQPQHF. The V call is TRBV7-2, the J call TRBJ1-5, with a possible D match to TRBD1 (6 bases). The germline V and J ends were trimmed by 0 bases and 4 bases, with 10 bases remaining between them. The germline V gene has CDR1 SGHTA and CDR2 FQGNSA. The CDR3 runs 15 residues.

The V and J genes are TRBV19 and TRBJ2-3; unclear D gene. Deletions cut 3 bases from V and 2 bases from J, with 9 bases between. Germline CDR1 LNHDA, CDR2 SQIVND (reference sequence). The CDR3 extends over 14 amino acids. CDR3 loop: CASSMTETTDTQYF. CDR3 coding DNA: TGTGCCAGTAGTATGACGGAGACCACAGATACGCAGTATTTT. The whole variable domain, remainder taken from reference TRBV19 and TRBJ2-3, is DGGITQSPKYLFRKEGQNVTLSCEQNLNHDAMYWYRQDPGQGLRLIYYSQIVNDFQKGDIAEGYSVSREKKESFPLTVTSAQKNPTAFYLCASSMTETTDTQYFGPGTRLTVL.

The rearrangement links TRBV27 to TRBJ1-5, with 9 bases that match TRBD1. Germline V gives CDR1 MNHEY, CDR2 SMNVEV (reference sequence). J gave up 4 bases and V 6 bases, and 7 bases lay outside the gene matches. The CDR3 extends over 15 amino acids. The DNA of the CDR3 is TGTGCCAGCAGGCAGACAGGGGGTTTTAATCAGCCCCAGCATTTT. This sequence encodes CASRQTGGFNQPQHF.

In this sample, this clone turned up once. The V gene is TRBV7-2, the J gene TRBJ1-2; 8 bases align to TRBD1. This CDR3 region has 16 residues. J lost 0 bases, V lost 5 bases, and 8 bases had no gene match. Looked up from germline, CDR1 is SGHTA and CDR2 is FQGNSA. The DNA of the CDR3 is TGTGCCAGCAGCGCTAACTACAGGGGGACTAACTATGGCTACACCTTC. The encoded protein is CASSANYRGTNYGYTF.

The CDR3 loop reads CASSFPGNLYGYTF. The CDR3 DNA follows: TGTGCCAGCAGTTTCCCAGGAAACCTCTATGGCTACACCTTC. V gene TRBV28 combines with J gene TRBJ1-2; D ambiguous. Deletions cut 3 bases from V and 4 bases from J, with 12 bases between. CDR1 is MDHEN, CDR2 SYDVKM, per germline. The CDR3 is made up of 14 amino acids.